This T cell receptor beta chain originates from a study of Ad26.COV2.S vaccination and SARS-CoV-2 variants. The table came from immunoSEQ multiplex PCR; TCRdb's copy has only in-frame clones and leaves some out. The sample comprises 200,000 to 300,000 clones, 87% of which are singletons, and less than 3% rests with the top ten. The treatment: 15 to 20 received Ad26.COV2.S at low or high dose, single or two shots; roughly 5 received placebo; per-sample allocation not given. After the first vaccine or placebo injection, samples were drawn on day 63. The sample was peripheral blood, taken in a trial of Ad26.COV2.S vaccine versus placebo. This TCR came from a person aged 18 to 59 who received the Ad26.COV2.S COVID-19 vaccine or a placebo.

The CDR3 reads CASSKGINYGYTF. The CDR3 coding sequence is TGTGCCAGTAGTAAGGGCATTAACTATGGCTACACCTTC. The chain joins TRBV19 to TRBJ1-2; D is ambiguous. The V end was cut by 4 bases, the J end by 1 base, with 7 bases between. The CDR3 runs to 13 residues. The germline V gene has CDR1 LNHDA and CDR2 SQIVND (reference sequence).